Presented here are 27 T cell receptor beta chains from one specimen sequenced in a study of OX40 agonist ivuxolimab in advanced cancers. The repertoire was sequenced with immunoSEQ multiplex PCR; TCRdb's copy has only in-frame clones and lacks some. Of about 61,000 clones in the sample, around 89% were seen once. Sample: CD4+ or CD8+ T cells sorted from blood, taken in a trial of the OX40 agonist ivuxolimab. These receptors were taken from an adult with an advanced solid tumor such as melanoma, head and neck, liver or kidney cancer.

The rearrangement joins TRBV6-1 to TRBJ1-3; D is unclear. The V end was cut by 2 bases, the J end by 2 bases, with 7 bases between. Looked up from germline, CDR1 is MNHNS and CDR2 is SASEGT. CDR3 size: 14 residues. CDR3 protein: CASSERTTGNTIYF. The CDR3 DNA follows: TGTGCCAGCAGTGAACGGACGACTGGAAACACCATATATTTT.

About this clone: One end of the junction does not line up with germline, which may come from a read error. In the same sample, other DNA sequences code for this CDR3. V is TRBV28 and J is TRBJ2-2; D possibly uses TRBD1 or TRBD2 (6 bases each). The germline V gene has CDR1 MDHEN and CDR2 SYDVKM. The CDR3 runs to 16 residues. CDR3 residues: CASSHRQAGNTGELFF. The CDR3 coding sequence is TGTGCCAGCAGCCATCGACAGGCGGGGAATACCGGGGAGCTATTTTTT.

The CDR3 is CSVGHPKGYTF. CDR3 bases: TGCAGCGTTGGCCACCCGAAGGGCTACACCTTC. This sequence joins TRBV29-1 and TRBJ1-2; no definite D call. Per the germline V gene, CDR1 is SQVTM and CDR2 is ANQGSEA. CDR3 length: 11 amino acids. Trimming removed 4 bases from V and 8 bases from J, with 11 bases in between.

The rearrangement uses TRBV6-5 and TRBJ2-3; weak D call: TRBD2 (5 bases). The CDR3 has 12 amino acids. Between the trimmed V and J ends, which lost 8 bases and 5 bases, there was a span of 11 bases. CDR1 is MNHEY, CDR2 SVGAGI, per germline. The CDR3 nucleotides are TGTGCCAGCCTCGGGGTTCTAGATACGCAGTATTTT. The encoded protein is CASLGVLDTQYF.

The rearrangement joins TRBV6-5 to TRBJ1-5; D ambiguous. V was cut by 4 bases and J by 5 bases, with 15 bases left in between. Germline CDR1 is MNHEY and CDR2 is SVGAGI. The CDR3 loop spans 15 amino acids. The CDR3 reads CASSSQPRADQPQHF. In nucleotides, the CDR3 is TGTGCCAGCAGTTCACAGCCCCGGGCGGATCAGCCCCAGCATTTT.

This clone was detected only a few times. The V gene is TRBV7-9, the J gene TRBJ1-3; no clear D. Germline V gene data show CDR1 as SEHNR and CDR2 as FQNEAQ (reference sequence). CDR3 length: 12 amino acids. The V end lost 10 bases, the J end lost 8 bases, and 15 bases lay between the germline ends. CDR3 amino acids: CAIQLGRHTIYF. CDR3 DNA sequence: TGTGCCATTCAACTAGGGAGGCACACCATATATTTT.

Of note for this clone: The sample holds other DNA sequences that translate to the same CDR3. This chain connects TRBV6-5 to TRBJ1-1; D remains ambiguous. The V gene lost 0 bases and the J gene lost 1 base, with 6 bases spanning the gap. Germline V lookup: CDR1 MNHEY, CDR2 SVGAGI. The CDR3 sequence is 14 residues long. CDR3 protein: CASSYSTANTEAFF. The CDR3 DNA reads TGTGCCAGCAGTTACTCCACAGCGAACACTGAAGCTTTCTTT.

The J gene is TRBJ2-5, the V gene TRBV11-3; possible D gene TRBD1, 6 bases. Trimming shortened V by 0 bases and J by 1 base, and 9 bases separated the two germline ends. The germline gives CDR1 SGHNT, CDR2 YENEEA. The CDR3 runs to 15 residues. In nucleotides, the CDR3 is TGTGCCAGCAGCTTAGATCAGGGGACCCAAGAGACCCAGTACTTC. It codes for CASSLDQGTQETQYF.

This chain connects TRBV19 to TRBJ1-5; D gene ambiguous. Trimming cost V 5 bases and J 3 bases, with 11 bases left between them. CDR3 length: 14 residues. Germline V gene data show CDR1 as LNHDA and CDR2 as SQIVND (reference sequence). The CDR3 reads CASSLGQNNQPQHF. CDR3 DNA: TGTGCCAGTAGTCTAGGGCAGAACAATCAGCCCCAGCATTTT.

The J gene is TRBJ1-1, the V gene TRBV6-4; perhaps TRBD1 as D (5 bases). This CDR3 is built from 13 residues. Trimming stripped 6 bases from V and 1 base from J, with 9 bases between. CDR1 and CDR2 (germline): MRHNA, SNTAGT. CDR3 region: CASRRDGNTEAFF. The CDR3, as DNA: TGTGCCAGCAGACGGGACGGGAACACTGAAGCTTTCTTT.

This chain links TRBV10-3 with TRBJ1-2, with D possibly being TRBD1 (5 bases). Per germline, CDR1 ENHRY and CDR2 SYGVKD. Between the trimmed V and J ends, which lost 2 bases and 0 bases, there was a span of 13 bases. This CDR3 has 16 amino acids. The CDR3: CAISEDSLRTNYGYTF. In nucleotides, the CDR3 is TGTGCCATCAGTGAGGACAGCCTTAGAACTAACTATGGCTACACCTTC.

This clone appeared once. This chain joins TRBV15 and TRBJ1-4, with 9 bases fitting TRBD1. CDR1 LNHNV and CDR2 YYDKDF come from the germline V gene (reference sequence). The V gene end was trimmed by 1 base and the J gene end by 6 bases; junction bases not matched to a gene: 0. CDR3 length: 14 amino acids. The CDR3 reads CATSRGDRDEKLFF. CDR3 DNA: TGTGCCACCAGCAGAGGGGACAGGGATGAAAAACTGTTTTTT.

The CDR3 DNA sequence: TGTGCCAGCAGTCCCCGGGACAGGGGGACCTATGGCTACACCTTC. This gives the protein CASSPRDRGTYGYTF. The rearrangement uses TRBV27 and TRBJ1-2; 11 nucleotides agree with TRBD1. V trimming: 5 bases; J trimming: 4 bases; junction bases outside the gene matches: 6. The CDR3 sequence is 15 residues long. CDR1 MNHEY and CDR2 SMNVEV come from the germline V gene (reference sequence).

The chain couples TRBV9 to TRBJ2-3; tentatively, D is TRBD1 or TRBD2 (5 bases each). CDR1 is SGDLS, CDR2 YYNGEE, per germline. Trimming stripped 1 base from V and 8 bases from J, with 14 bases between. The CDR3 runs to 14 residues. CDR3 protein: CASSVSLRGGTQYF. CDR3 nucleotide sequence: TGTGCCAGCAGCGTAAGTCTGAGGGGTGGTACGCAGTATTTT.

The chain recombines TRBV7-8 with TRBJ1-6, with TRBD1 matching 8 bases. CDR1 is SGHVS and CDR2 is FQNEAQ in the germline V gene. Germline trimming cut 1 base from V and 5 bases from J; bases unmatched to any gene: 1. The CDR3 sequence is 15 residues long. The CDR3 here is CASSLEGQDNSPLHF. The CDR3 coding sequence is TGTGCCAGCAGCTTAGAGGGACAGGATAATTCACCCCTCCACTTT.

V is TRBV28 and J is TRBJ2-7; D is unclear. Germline loops: CDR1 MDHEN, CDR2 SYDVKM. This CDR3 comprises 12 residues. Deletions cut 6 bases from V and 3 bases from J, with 9 bases between. CDR3 DNA: TGTGCCAGCAGCCTGATCAACTACGAGCAGTACTTC. Encoded protein: CASSLINYEQYF.

V gene TRBV19 combines with J gene TRBJ1-6; D not resolved. Germline assignment: CDR1 LNHDA and CDR2 SQIVND (reference sequence). There are 12 residues in the CDR3. The V end lost 2 bases, the J end lost 7 bases, and 3 bases lay between the germline ends. The CDR3 protein is CASSISNSPLHF. As DNA, the CDR3 is TGTGCCAGTAGTATAAGCAATTCACCCCTCCACTTT.

J is TRBJ2-5 and V is TRBV6-1; no reliable D call. Trimming removed 5 bases at V and 7 bases at J, with 5 bases between. CDR3 length equals 10 residues. The V gene's germline CDR1 is MNHNS and CDR2 SASEGT. The CDR3 DNA reads TGTGCCAGCAGTCTCGGGACCCAGTACTTC. Its translation is CASSLGTQYF.

This chain joins TRBV6-5 and TRBJ1-1, with 10 bases matching TRBD1. The CDR3 consists of 16 residues. V trimming: 0 bases; J trimming: 5 bases; junction bases outside the gene matches: 6. In germline, CDR1 is MNHEY, CDR2 SVGAGI. The CDR3 protein is CASSYSSGTGETEAFF. DNA for the CDR3: TGTGCCAGCAGTTACTCTAGCGGGACAGGGGAAACTGAAGCTTTCTTT.

V and J are TRBV11-2 and TRBJ2-1, with 9 bases that match TRBD2. Per germline, CDR1 SGHAT and CDR2 FQNNGV. V was pared by 5 bases and J by 7 bases, with 9 bases of the junction left unmatched. The CDR3 loop spans 15 amino acids. The CDR3 protein is CASSRRVSGGNEQFF. The DNA of the CDR3 is TGTGCCAGCAGCCGAAGGGTTAGCGGGGGTAATGAGCAGTTCTTC.

This clone was recorded a few times. The V gene is TRBV11-2, the J gene TRBJ2-1; D may correspond to TRBD1 or TRBD2 (5 bases each). Germline values: CDR1 SGHAT, CDR2 FQNNGV. Trimming stripped 0 bases from V and 8 bases from J, with 8 bases between. The CDR3 contains 13 residues. The chain's CDR3 is CASSLDLGDEQFF. CDR3 nucleotide sequence: TGTGCCAGCAGCTTAGATCTGGGGGATGAGCAGTTCTTC.

The V gene is TRBV6-6, the J gene TRBJ2-1, with D possibly being TRBD1 or TRBD2 (6 bases each). The V end was cut by 10 bases, the J end by 10 bases, with 26 bases between. The CDR3 sequence is 15 residues long. Germline loops: CDR1 MNHNY, CDR2 SVGAGI (reference sequence). The CDR3 DNA is TGTGCCACCTTGACCCGGGACACCCTCGGAGGGGAGCAGTTCTTC. Amino acid sequence: CATLTRDTLGGEQFF.

The CDR3: CASTPLGGQGRRGYTF. In DNA, the CDR3 is TGTGCCAGCACCCCTTTGGGGGGACAGGGGCGGCGGGGCTACACCTTC. The V gene is TRBV28, the J gene TRBJ1-2; 10 positions agree with TRBD1. The J segment lost 8 bases and the V segment lost 7 bases, leaving 16 bases of the junction unmatched. CDR3 length: 16 amino acids. Germline lookup yields CDR1 MDHEN and CDR2 SYDVKM.

This sequence joins TRBV18 and TRBJ1-5; D is ambiguous. This CDR3 contains 18 residues. Per germline, CDR1 KGHSH and CDR2 LQKENI. V shed 5 bases and J shed 0 bases, with 20 bases lying between them. The CDR3, as DNA: TGTGCCAGCTCATCAACCCCAGGCAGCGGCTATAGCAATCAGCCCCAGCATTTT. Its translation is CASSSTPGSGYSNQPQHF.

This clone showed up just once. The CDR3 reads CASSPGTGFTGELFF. The CDR3 coding sequence is TGTGCCAGCAGCCCCGGGACAGGGTTCACCGGGGAGCTGTTTTTT. V usage is TRBV7-2 and J usage is TRBJ2-2; 9 bases align to TRBD1. Germline CDR1 is SGHTA and CDR2 is FQGNSA. J gave up 4 bases and V 5 bases, and 5 bases lay outside the gene matches. CDR3 length: 15 amino acids.

This rearrangement joins TRBV10-3 to TRBJ2-3; tentatively, D is TRBD2 (6 bases). This CDR3 contains 18 residues. Trimming took 3 bases from V and 1 from J, leaving 20 bases between them. CDR1 is ENHRY and CDR2 is SYGVKD in the germline V gene. CDR3 sequence (DNA): TGTGCCATCAGTGAACGGGGGAGTTGGGGCGGGGGCACAGATACGCAGTATTTT. Translation: CAISERGSWGGGTDTQYF.

The V call is TRBV14, the J call TRBJ2-1; D is unclear. In germline, CDR1 is SGHDN, CDR2 FVKESK. The CDR3 length is 13 residues. The germline V and J ends were trimmed by 1 base and 9 bases, with 10 bases remaining between them. CDR3 protein: CASSQAAVPEQFF. The CDR3 region has the DNA TGTGCCAGCAGCCAAGCTGCGGTCCCTGAGCAGTTCTTC.